One and the same sample provided the 29 T cell receptor beta chains below, sequenced in a study of blood T cell repertoires in COVID-19. The method was immunoSEQ multiplex PCR; TCRdb's version includes in-frame clones alone and lacks a portion of them. The sample shows roughly 260,000 clones, about 89% of them seen only once. The sample taken for sequencing was peripheral blood. The receptors come from a man aged 40-55 years who had recovered from COVID-19.

In its sample, this clone was seen a few times. The genes are TRBV6-2 or TRBV6-3 and TRBJ2-7, with 11 bases lining up with TRBD2. The CDR3 spans 16 residues. Looked up from germline, CDR1 is MNHEY and CDR2 is SVGEGT. V shed 5 bases and J 2 bases; nucleotides not matched to a gene: 8. CDR3 region: CASSLPGTSGTYEQYF. CDR3 in DNA: TGTGCCAGCAGTCTACCTGGGACTAGCGGCACCTACGAGCAGTACTTC.

This chain joins TRBV30 and TRBJ2-7, with 8 bases fitting TRBD2. CDR1 is GTSNPN and CDR2 is SVGIG in the germline V gene (reference sequence). The CDR3 totals 16 residues. With V trimmed by 4 bases and J by 1 base, 12 bases remained unmatched. The CDR3 is CAWTQTLGLDSYEQYF. CDR3 bases: TGTGCCTGGACCCAGACCCTGGGACTAGATTCCTACGAGCAGTACTTC.

The chain employs TRBV6-2 or TRBV6-3 and TRBJ1-5, with 8 bases fitting TRBD1. CDR3 size: 14 residues. The ends lost 2 bases at V and 6 bases at J; junction bases unmatched: 3. Per the germline V gene, CDR1 is MNHEY and CDR2 is SVGEGT. DNA of the CDR3: TGTGCCAGCAGTTACCCAGGGGGCGGTCAGCCCCAGCATTTT. Translated, it gives CASSYPGGGQPQHF.

CDR3 amino acids: CASSRLAGTSGAHTGELFF. In DNA, the CDR3 is TGTGCCAGCAGCCGCCTTGCCGGGACTAGCGGGGCTCACACCGGGGAGCTGTTTTTT. V usage is TRBV5-4 and J usage is TRBJ2-2; 13 bases align to TRBD2. The CDR3 spans 19 residues. Germline V CDR1 and CDR2: SGHNT, YYREEE (reference sequence). V shed 4 bases and J 3 bases; nucleotides not matched to a gene: 12. Full variable domain (outside the CDR3, taken from reference TRBV5-4 and TRBJ2-2): ETGVTQSPTHLIKTRGQQVTLRCSSQSGHNTVSWYQQALGQGPQFIFQYYREEENGRGNFPPRFSGLQFPNYSSELNVNALELDDSALYLCASSRLAGTSGAHTGELFFGEGSRLTVL.

The rearrangement joins TRBV5-4 to TRBJ1-2; D is ambiguous. Germline V gene sequence: CDR1 SGHNT, CDR2 YYREEE (reference sequence). The CDR3 has 16 amino acids. V lost 0 bases to trimming and J lost 4 bases, with 16 bases between them. Here the CDR3 reads CASSLAWPHAGYGYTF. CDR3 bases: TGTGCCAGCAGCTTGGCCTGGCCCCACGCGGGCTATGGCTACACCTTC.

V gene TRBV6-5 combines with J gene TRBJ1-2; D is ambiguous. This CDR3 spans 12 amino acids. Trimming removed 7 bases at V and 5 bases at J, with 11 bases between. Germline V gene sequence: CDR1 MNHEY, CDR2 SVGAGI. This CDR3 reads CASTPGRYGYTF. CDR3 bases: TGTGCCAGCACGCCAGGCCGGTATGGCTACACCTTC.

The chain couples TRBV9 to TRBJ2-3, with 14 bases matching TRBD2. Germline loops: CDR1 SGDLS, CDR2 YYNGEE. Unmatched junction bases numbered 9, after V lost 3 bases and J lost 0 bases. The CDR3 is 19 amino acids. CDR3 residues: CASSASGTSGSASTDTQYF. Written as DNA, the CDR3 is TGTGCCAGCAGCGCCTCCGGGACTAGCGGGAGTGCTAGCACAGATACGCAGTATTTT.

V usage is TRBV10-3 and J usage is TRBJ2-3, with TRBD2 matching 9 bases. This CDR3 has 15 amino acids. The trim removed 7 bases at V and 1 base at J, leaving 6 bases unmatched. The germline V gene has CDR1 ENHRY and CDR2 SYGVKD. CDR3 DNA sequence: TGTGCCATCATGGCCGGCGGGGGGGGCACAGATACGCAGTATTTT. The encoded protein is CAIMAGGGGTDTQYF.

For the CDR3, the DNA is TGTGCCTGGAGTGTACTCGGGCAGGGGACAAGCGGCTACACCTTC. This codes for CAWSVLGQGTSGYTF. The chain recombines TRBV30 with TRBJ1-2, with a weak D call TRBD1 (6 bases). The V end lost 0 bases, the J end lost 8 bases, and 19 bases lay between the germline ends. The CDR3 is 15 residues long. Looked up from germline, CDR1 is GTSNPN and CDR2 is SVGIG (reference sequence). Supplemented by reference TRBV30 and TRBJ1-2, the full variable domain reads SQTIHQWPATLVQPVGSPLSLECTVEGTSNPNLYWYRQAAGRGLQLLFYSVGIGQISSEVPQNLSASRPQDRQFILSSKKLLLSDSGFYLCAWSVLGQGTSGYTFGSGTRLTVV.

This clone was seen a handful of times. DNA of the CDR3: TGTGCCAGCAGTTTGGGCGGAGGGGATGTCTACGAGCAGTACTTC. Amino acids: CASSLGGGDVYEQYF. The chain links TRBV6-2 or TRBV6-3 to TRBJ2-7, with D tentatively TRBD2 (6 bases). This CDR3 comprises 15 residues. Trimming shortened V by 4 bases and J by 3 bases, and 16 bases separated the two germline ends. Germline V gene sequence: CDR1 MNHEY, CDR2 SVGEGT.

The chain joins TRBV19 to TRBJ1-6; TRBD1 matches 9 bases. V gave up 2 bases and J gave up 13 bases; unmatched junction bases: 6. The CDR3 contains 14 residues. Germline V gene data show CDR1 as LNHDA and CDR2 as SQIVND (reference sequence). CDR3 residues: CASSISGTGKPLHF. The CDR3 bases are TGTGCCAGTAGTATATCCGGGACAGGGAAGCCCCTCCACTTT.

V gene TRBV7-9 combines with J gene TRBJ1-2; D is ambiguous. CDR1 and CDR2 (germline): SEHNR, FQNEAQ (reference sequence). CDR3 size: 13 residues. V lost 1 base and J 12 bases, leaving 15 bases between the germline ends. For the CDR3, the DNA is TGTGCCAGCAGCTTAGACCGCTTGCGGGGAGACACCTTC. Its protein is CASSLDRLRGDTF.

This clone was found a few times. This chain joins TRBV21-1 and TRBJ1-6; TRBD1, the table's D call, was not compared with the DNA. TRBV21-1 is listed as a pseudogene. This CDR3 is built from 13 residues. The CDR3 here is CASRVGTEPLLHF. The CDR3 nucleotides read TGTGCCAGCAGGGTCGGGACAGAACCTCTACTCCACTTT.

The V gene is TRBV7-3, the J gene TRBJ1-2; D call uncertain. The CDR3 covers 19 residues. With 1 base removed from V and 2 bases from J, the gap between germline ends came to 23 bases. Germline values: CDR1 SGHTA, CDR2 FQGTGA. This CDR3 is CASSLNEIWTSIGNYGYTF. Written as DNA, the CDR3 is TGTGCCAGCAGCTTAAATGAGATATGGACTTCAATCGGAAACTATGGCTACACCTTC. Variable domain in full (rest from reference TRBV7-3 and TRBJ1-2): GAGVSQTPSNKVTEKGKYVELRCDPISGHTALYWYRQSLGQGPEFLIYFQGTGAADDSGLPNDRFFAVRPEGSVSTLKIQRTERGDSAVYLCASSLNEIWTSIGNYGYTFGSGTRLTVV.

A word on this clone: Other DNA sequences in the sample encode the same CDR3. The chain links TRBV27 to TRBJ2-7; 9 nucleotides line up with TRBD1. CDR3 length: 13 residues. CDR1 and CDR2 from the germline V gene are MNHEY and SMNVEV (reference sequence). The J segment lost 2 bases and the V segment lost 6 bases, leaving 2 bases of the junction unmatched. The CDR3 region has the DNA TGTGCCAGCAGGAGACAGGGGGCCTACGAGCAGTACTTC. This gives the protein CASRRQGAYEQYF.

A word on this clone: Different DNA sequences within this sample yield the same CDR3. Written as DNA, the CDR3 is TGTGCCAGCAGTTTCGGTAGCGGAGCCTACAATGAGCAGTTCTTC. Translation gives CASSFGSGAYNEQFF. This chain connects TRBV27 to TRBJ2-1; a weak D match, TRBD2 (6 bases). Germline CDR1 reads MNHEY; CDR2 reads SMNVEV (reference sequence). Trimming took 3 bases from V and 2 from J, leaving 11 bases between them. This CDR3 region has 15 residues.

V usage is TRBV9 and J usage is TRBJ2-3; 15 nucleotides align to TRBD2. V shed 4 bases, J shed 4 bases, and the junction held 4 bases outside the gene matches. The CDR3 runs to 16 residues. The V gene's germline CDR1 is SGDLS and CDR2 YYNGEE. The CDR3 here is CASSSRTSGGADTQYF. Written as DNA, the CDR3 is TGTGCCAGCAGCTCCCGGACTAGCGGGGGGGCAGATACGCAGTATTTT.

The CDR3 nucleotides are TGTGCCAGCAGCTTAAGGACTTACCGGGACGAGCAGTACTTC. Residues: CASSLRTYRDEQYF. This chain connects TRBV11-1 to TRBJ2-7; perhaps TRBD2 as D (5 bases). V gave up 2 bases and J gave up 5 bases, with 13 bases separating them. This CDR3 region has 14 residues. Germline CDR1 reads SGHAT; CDR2 reads FQDESV (reference sequence).

This chain links TRBV9 with TRBJ2-7, with D perhaps TRBD2 (7 bases). The CDR3 contains 14 residues. Trimming removed 1 base at V and 10 bases at J, with 18 bases between. CDR1 SGDLS and CDR2 YYNGEE come from the germline V gene. The CDR3 nucleotides read TGTGCCAGCAGCGTATCTGCGCGGGGGCGGCCCCAGTACTTC. Its translation is CASSVSARGRPQYF.

The chain links TRBV7-2 to TRBJ1-1; 11 bases are shared with TRBD1. V shed 5 bases, J shed 4 bases, and the junction held 3 bases outside the gene matches. The CDR3 has 14 residues. The germline gives CDR1 SGHTA, CDR2 FQGNSA. The CDR3 loop reads CASSQDRGLTEAFF. The CDR3, as DNA: TGTGCCAGCAGCCAGGACAGGGGGCTCACTGAAGCTTTCTTT.

This chain connects TRBV7-2 to TRBJ2-5; TRBD2 matches 8 bases. The CDR3 contains 15 residues. The junction had 7 bases not matched to a gene; V was cut back by 5 bases and J by 2 bases. The germline CDR1 and CDR2 sequences are SGHTA and FQGNSA. The CDR3 sequence is CASSPTGTRQETQYF. The CDR3 region has the DNA TGTGCCAGCAGCCCGACCGGGACTAGACAAGAGACCCAGTACTTC.

The chain carries TRBV11-2 and TRBJ2-1, with 9 nucleotides matching TRBD2. CDR3 length: 16 residues. Germline CDR1 is SGHAT and CDR2 is FQNNGV. V shed 10 bases, J shed 9 bases, and the junction held 19 bases outside the gene matches. CDR3 amino acids: CATSLGRAGGKGEQFF. The DNA for the CDR3 is TGTGCCACCTCGCTTGGAAGAGCGGGGGGCAAAGGTGAGCAGTTCTTC. Together with reference TRBV11-2 and TRBJ2-1, the CDR3 gives the full variable domain: EAGVAQSPRYKIIEKRQSVAFWCNPISGHATLYWYQQILGQGPKLLIQFQNNGVVDDSQLPKDRFSAERLKGVDSTLKIQPAKLEDSAVYLCATSLGRAGGKGEQFFGPGTRLTVL.

V gene TRBV9 combines with J gene TRBJ2-7, with 7 bases aligning to TRBD1. The CDR3 loop spans 13 amino acids. J lost 4 bases, V lost 3 bases, and 4 bases had no gene match. Per germline, CDR1 SGDLS and CDR2 YYNGEE. The CDR3 reads CASSDRQGYEQYF. The CDR3 region has the DNA TGTGCCAGCAGCGACAGACAGGGATACGAGCAGTACTTC.

The chain uses TRBV28 and TRBJ2-7, with TRBD1 as a possible D gene (5 bases). This CDR3 is built from 16 residues. Trimming stripped 6 bases from V and 6 bases from J, with 24 bases between. Germline CDR1 and CDR2: MDHEN and SYDVKM. The CDR3 protein is CASRPSGQGNSGEQYF. Here the CDR3 DNA reads TGTGCCAGCAGGCCTTCCGGACAAGGTAATTCTGGCGAGCAGTACTTC.

This clone was seen a few times. The chain joins TRBV7-2 to TRBJ2-7; 10 nucleotides match TRBD2. The CDR3 length is 15 residues. The germline V gene encodes CDR1 SGHTA and CDR2 FQGNSA. Trimming removed 5 bases from V and 1 base from J; junction bases left unmatched: 5. CDR3 region: CASSATSGTSYEQYF. In nucleotides, the CDR3 is TGTGCCAGCAGCGCAACTAGCGGGACATCCTACGAGCAGTACTTC.

The chain has TRBV10-3 and TRBJ1-2; 8 bases line up with TRBD1. CDR3 length equals 15 residues. In germline, CDR1 is ENHRY, CDR2 SYGVKD. The junction had 2 bases not matched to a gene; V was cut back by 0 bases and J by 2 bases. This CDR3 is CAISESTGENYGYTF. The CDR3 nucleotides are TGTGCCATCAGTGAGTCGACAGGGGAGAACTATGGCTACACCTTC.

This clone is a singleton in its sample. The gene calls are TRBV19 and TRBJ2-5; 9 positions match TRBD2. Germline values: CDR1 LNHDA, CDR2 SQIVND (reference sequence). The ends lost 7 bases at V and 5 bases at J; junction bases unmatched: 5. This CDR3 comprises 13 residues. CDR3 in DNA: TGTGCCAGTATGCAAAGCGGGAGGGAGACCCAGTACTTC. Translation: CASMQSGRETQYF.

The chain has TRBV7-9 and TRBJ2-1; 9 bases match TRBD2. Per germline, CDR1 SEHNR and CDR2 FQNEAQ (reference sequence). After removal of 1 base from V and 5 bases from J, the junction contained 9 bases not matched to a gene. This CDR3 spans 17 amino acids. Written as DNA, the CDR3 is TGTGCCAGCAGCTTAGAAGTCGGCGGGAGGGCCCACAATGAGCAGTTCTTC. Its protein is CASSLEVGGRAHNEQFF.

The chain carries TRBV7-9 and TRBJ2-6; weak D call: TRBD1 (5 bases). Germline V gives CDR1 SEHNR, CDR2 FQNEAQ (reference sequence). CDR3 length equals 17 residues. V was pared by 4 bases and J by 1 base, with 14 bases between. This chain's CDR3 is CASSSLTATSGANVLTF. CDR3 DNA sequence: TGTGCCAGCAGCTCCTTGACAGCTACTTCTGGGGCCAACGTCCTGACTTTC.